This is a list of T cell receptor beta chains from one sample in a study of blood T cells in healthy people across ages. TCRdb reprocessed the 5' RACE reads with MiXCR, giving one entry per CDR3 protein. Of roughly 1,300,000 distinct CDR3 sequences listed, approximately 59% were seen once; the top ten hold 6.5% to 8.5%. The sequencing input was blood. These TCRs come from a man between 18 and 35 years old in good health. Both conserved end residues are part of each CDR3. D genes are given only for firm matches. Not all rows give a size; the values are once, few, many and, for expanded clones, a class.

13,TRBJ2-5,TRBV12-3/TRBV12-4,many,.,TGTGCCAGCAGTTTGGTAAACCAAGAGACCCAGTACTTC,CASSLVNQETQYF
21,TRBJ2-7,TRBV7-2,once,TRBD2,TGTGCCAGCAGCCAAGGAAGGTGGGTTGGACTAGCGGGACCAAAATCCTACGAGCAGTACTTC,CASSQGRWVGLAGPKSYEQYF
15,TRBJ1-2,TRBV12-3/TRBV12-4,.,.,TGTGCCAGCAGTTTACGGCAGGGGAAACACTATGGCTACACCTTC,CASSLRQGKHYGYTF
13,TRBJ2-7,TRBV20-1,.,.,TGCAGTGCTAGAACCGGGGACGCCTACGAGCAGTACTTC,CSARTGDAYEQYF
15,TRBJ1-1,TRBV6-6,.,TRBD1,TGTGCCAGCAGAAGGTCAGGGGGCCGAGAGACTGAAGCTTTCTTT,CASRRSGGRETEAFF
16,TRBJ2-7,TRBV10-3,.,.,TGTGCCATCAGTGAGTCGACCGACAGCACTTCCTACGAGCAGTACTTC,CAISESTDSTSYEQYF
15,TRBJ1-4,TRBV7-2,.,.,TGTGCCAGCAGCCCGGCGGGGCACAGGAATGAAAAACTGTTTTTT,CASSPAGHRNEKLFF
14,TRBJ2-2,TRBV12-3/TRBV12-4,once,.,TGTGCCAGCAGTCAAATGCGGGTAAACGGGGAGCTGTTTTTT,CASSQMRVNGELFF
13,TRBJ1-4,TRBV7-9,once,TRBD1,TGTACCAGCAGCACAGGGGCTAATGAAAAACTGTTTTTT,CTSSTGANEKLFF
15,TRBJ2-5,TRBV20-1,.,TRBD1,TGCAGTGCTAACCTTGGGACAGGGAGTTTGGAGACCCAGTACTTC,CSANLGTGSLETQYF
15,TRBJ1-1,TRBV6-5,.,.,TGTGCCAGCAGTTTCGGGGCACAGCTGAACACTGAAGCTTTCTTT,CASSFGAQLNTEAFF
18,TRBJ2-2,TRBV28,.,TRBD1,TGTGCCAGCAGTTTTTTTGGAACCGGGACAGGGTTGCCCGGGGAGCTGTTTTTT,CASSFFGTGTGLPGELFF
12,TRBJ1-2,TRBV18,.,.,TGTGCCAGCCAAGGGGAAAACTATGGCTACACCTTC,CASQGENYGYTF
15,TRBJ2-4,TRBV27,.,TRBD2,TGTGCCAGCAGCTTAGCGGGGGTATCCAAAAACATTCAGTACTTC,CASSLAGVSKNIQYF
16,TRBJ2-3,TRBV5-1,.,TRBD2,TGCGCCAGCAGCTTTCCCCTAGCGGGGAACACAGATACGCAGTATTTT,CASSFPLAGNTDTQYF
13,TRBJ1-1,TRBV20-1,few,TRBD1,TGCAGTGCAAGACAGGGTGGGGACACTGAAGCTTTCTTT,CSARQGGDTEAFF
15,TRBJ1-2,TRBV5-5,.,.,TGTGCCAGCAGCTTGGAGAGTTGGGCAGGATATGGCTACACCTTC,CASSLESWAGYGYTF
18,TRBJ2-5,TRBV6-2/TRBV6-3,few,TRBD2,TGTGCCAGCAGTTACGAAGCTAGCGGGAGCGGGGCTGAAGAGACCCAGTACTTC,CASSYEASGSGAEETQYF
14,TRBJ1-1,TRBV20-1,.,.,TGCAGTGCTAGGGGGCCGACAGAGAACACTGAAGCTTTCTTT,CSARGPTENTEAFF
15,TRBJ2-7,TRBV20-1,.,TRBD2,TGCAGTGCTAGAGATGTGACTAGCGGGAGCTACGAGCAGTACTTC,CSARDVTSGSYEQYF
15,TRBJ2-1,TRBV20-1,few,.,TGCAGTGCTAGAGACTTGCGTTCCAGTACTAATGAGCAGTTCTTC,CSARDLRSSTNEQFF
15,TRBJ2-7,TRBV15,.,.,TGTGCCGCCAGCAGAGCGGCTAGGAGCTCCTACGAGCAGTACTTC,CAASRAARSSYEQYF
15,TRBJ1-6,TRBV6-6,few,.,TGTGCCAGCAGTTACTCGACCAGGGGAGATTCACCCCTCCACTTT,CASSYSTRGDSPLHF
16,TRBJ2-1,TRBV25-1,.,TRBD2,TGTGCCAGCAGTGAAGGTGACGGGGGGGCCGGTAATGAGCAGTTCTTC,CASSEGDGGAGNEQFF
16,TRBJ1-2,TRBV4-1,once,TRBD1,TGCGCCGGCAGCCACTTCCCGGGACAGGGGGGATATGGCTACATCTTC,CAGSHFPGQGGYGYIF
20,TRBJ1-4,TRBV15,.,.,TGTGCCACCAGCAGGCTAGACGGGGTCGCGACCACTGACCGGGATGAAAAACTGTTTTTT,CATSRLDGVATTDRDEKLFF
14,TRBJ2-5,TRBV6-5,.,.,TGTGCCAGCAGGCATCGGGACCCAGGGGAGACCCAGTACTTC,CASRHRDPGETQYF
13,TRBJ2-1,TRBV28,.,TRBD1,TGTGCCAGCAGTGACACAGGGGACAATGAGCAGTTCTTC,CASSDTGDNEQFF
14,TRBJ2-1,TRBV29-1,few,.,TGCAGCGTTAAGAGCCGCTTGACATACAATGAGCAGTTCTTC,CSVKSRLTYNEQFF
14,TRBJ1-6,TRBV6-6,.,.,TGTGCCAGCAGCCTGGCGGGGGCGCCTTCACCCCTCCACTTT,CASSLAGAPSPLHF
13,TRBJ2-7,TRBV12-3/TRBV12-4,few,.,TGTGCCAGCAGTTTAGCGGGACTCAACGAGCAGTACTTC,CASSLAGLNEQYF
16,TRBJ2-6,TRBV4-1,.,.,TGCGCCAGCAGTCATACAGGGTTGCCTGGGGCCAACGTCCTGACTTTC,CASSHTGLPGANVLTF
18,TRBJ2-1,TRBV20-1,.,TRBD2,TGCAGTGCTAGATCGTCGCGGGGGAAAACGAGCTCCTACAATGAGCAGTTCTTC,CSARSSRGKTSSYNEQFF
17,TRBJ1-5,TRBV7-2,once,TRBD1,TGTGCCAGCAGCTTAGAGACAGGGAGGTGTGGCAATCAGCCCCAGCATTTT,CASSLETGRCGNQPQHF
13,TRBJ2-1,TRBV20-1,.,TRBD1,TGCAGTGTTAGGGGACAGGGGGGGGGTGAGCAGTTCTTC,CSVRGQGGGEQFF
16,TRBJ2-1,TRBV20-1,few,.,TGCAGTGCGCAAGAAAACGGGGGATTCTCCTACAATGAGCAGTTCTTC,CSAQENGGFSYNEQFF
14,TRBJ2-3,TRBV12-3/TRBV12-4,.,.,TGTGCCAGCACCCAGACCAGGGGCACAGATACGCAGTATTTT,CASTQTRGTDTQYF
13,TRBJ1-2,TRBV20-1,.,TRBD1,TGCAGTGCTTTAGGACAGGGAGGCGGTGGCTACACCTTC,CSALGQGGGGYTF
13,TRBJ1-2,TRBV12-3/TRBV12-4,few,TRBD1,TGTGCCAGCAGTTGGGACAGGGATAGCGGCTACACCTTC,CASSWDRDSGYTF
16,TRBJ2-7,TRBV10-3,few,.,TGTGCCATCAGTGACCGGGAGGGACAGCCCTCCTACGAGCAGTACTTC,CAISDREGQPSYEQYF
13,TRBJ2-5,TRBV27,few,.,TGTGCCAGCAGCTTACGGGCCTTAGAGACCCAGTACTTC,CASSLRALETQYF
14,TRBJ2-1,TRBV12-3/TRBV12-4,.,TRBD2,TGTGCCGGTTCTAGCGGGGGGGGAGTAATTGAGCAGTTCTTC,CAGSSGGGVIEQFF
15,TRBJ1-5,TRBV27,.,.,TGTGCCAGCAGTTGGTCGGCAGACAGTAATCAGCCCCAGCATTTT,CASSWSADSNQPQHF
15,TRBJ1-2,TRBV27,.,.,TGTGCCAGCAGTTTTTCTGGCAGGGGAGGCGATGGCCACACCTTC,CASSFSGRGGDGHTF
13,TRBJ2-3,TRBV25-1,.,.,TGTGCCAGCACCTCCCCCATCACAGATACGCAGTATTTT,CASTSPITDTQYF
14,TRBJ2-4,TRBV11-1,few,TRBD1,TGTGCCAGCAGCTTACCCGGGACAGGGGGCATTCAGTACTTC,CASSLPGTGGIQYF
15,TRBJ1-5,TRBV7-2,.,.,TGTGCCAGCAGCTACCTGGGGGGGGACAATCAGCCCCAGCATTTT,CASSYLGGDNQPQHF
15,TRBJ2-3,TRBV2,few,TRBD2,TGTGCCACCACTCCCCCCGGGACTAGCGGAAATACGCAGTATTTT,CATTPPGTSGNTQYF
16,TRBJ2-1,TRBV7-2,.,.,TGTGCCAGCAGCTTAGGGTCGCAACTACTCTACAATGAGCAGTTCTTC,CASSLGSQLLYNEQFF
13,TRBJ1-1,TRBV29-1,.,.,TGCAGCGTCATGAGACAGATGAACACTGAAGCTTTCTTT,CSVMRQMNTEAFF